This TCR beta chain comes out of a study of shared clonotypes between healthy human individuals. Turning to this clone: Antigen unknown.

Study-level findings and limits: Sharing of clonotypes among donors was expected to vary with sequencing depth.

The assay was immunoSEQ multiplex PCR, and TCRdb's table has in-frame clones only and misses some. The sample has about 2 million clones; about 95% are singletons. V lost 1 base to trimming and J lost 4 bases, with 13 bases between them. Germline V gene lookup returns CDR1 WNHNN and CDR2 SYGVQD (reference sequence). The CDR3 runs to 15 residues. Selected positively for CCR7 and CD45RO-negative, naive CD8 cells excluded terminally differentiated effector memory CD45RA+ cells. Donors had no recently reported acute infections or vaccinations and were HIV-negative. The chain recombines TRBV10-1 with TRBJ2-5; D might be TRBD2 (5 bases). The sample consisted of naive CD8+ T cells sorted from blood. This receptor was taken from a man between 18 and 29 years old in good health. The CDR3 loop reads CASSEFLEGRETQYF. The CDR3 DNA reads as TGCGCCAGCAGTGAGTTCCTAGAGGGAAGAGAGACCCAGTACTTC.